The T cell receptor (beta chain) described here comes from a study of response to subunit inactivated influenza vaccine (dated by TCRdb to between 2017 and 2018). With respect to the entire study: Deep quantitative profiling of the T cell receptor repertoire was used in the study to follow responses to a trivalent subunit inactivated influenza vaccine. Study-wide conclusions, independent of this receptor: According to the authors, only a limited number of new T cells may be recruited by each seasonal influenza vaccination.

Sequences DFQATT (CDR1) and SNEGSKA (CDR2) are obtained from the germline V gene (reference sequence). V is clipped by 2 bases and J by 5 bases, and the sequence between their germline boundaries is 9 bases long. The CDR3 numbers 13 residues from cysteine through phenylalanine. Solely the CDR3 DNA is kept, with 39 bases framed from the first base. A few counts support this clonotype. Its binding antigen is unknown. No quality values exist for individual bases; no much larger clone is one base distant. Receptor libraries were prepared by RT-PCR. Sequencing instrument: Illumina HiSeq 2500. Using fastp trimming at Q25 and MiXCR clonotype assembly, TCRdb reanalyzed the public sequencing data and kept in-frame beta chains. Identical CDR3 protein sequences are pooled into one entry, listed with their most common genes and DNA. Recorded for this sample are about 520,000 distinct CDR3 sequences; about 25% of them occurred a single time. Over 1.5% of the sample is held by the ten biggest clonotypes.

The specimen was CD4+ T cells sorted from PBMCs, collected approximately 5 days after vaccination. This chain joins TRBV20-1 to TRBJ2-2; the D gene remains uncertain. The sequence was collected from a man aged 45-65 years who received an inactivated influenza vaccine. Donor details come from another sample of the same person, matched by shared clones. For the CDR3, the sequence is CSARPVGTGELFF. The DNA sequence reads TGCAGTGCTAGACCGGTGGGAACCGGGGAGCTGTTTTTT.